These 6 T cell receptor beta chains were sequenced from one sample in a study of shared clonotypes between healthy human individuals. Sequenced by immunoSEQ multiplex PCR; TCRdb stores in-frame clones only, minus some. The repertoire holds roughly 2.5 million clones, around nine tenths seen once, with over 0.12% in the top ten. Sample: naive CD4+ T cells sorted from blood. Subset given: CD45RA+ positively selected. These receptors originate from a man between 18 and 29 years old in good health.

V gene TRBV7-2 combines with J gene TRBJ2-3, with no clear D. This CDR3 region has 15 residues. Trimming took 3 bases from V and 2 from J, leaving 12 bases between them. Germline-derived CDR1 and CDR2 are SGHTA and FQGNSA. The CDR3 sequence is CASSFRLGFTDTQYF. The CDR3 DNA sequence: TGTGCCAGCAGCTTCCGGTTGGGTTTCACAGATACGCAGTATTTT. Filled out from reference TRBV7-2 and TRBJ2-3, the complete variable domain reads GAGVSQSPSNKVTEKGKDVELRCDPISGHTALYWYRQSLGQGLEFLIYFQGNSAPDKSGLPSDRFSAERTGGSVSTLTIQRTQQEDSAVYLCASSFRLGFTDTQYFGPGTRLTVL.

This clone was seen a single time. The chain carries TRBV5-6 and TRBJ2-7; 8 nucleotides agree with TRBD2. CDR3 length equals 14 residues. V was pared by 4 bases and J by 7 bases, with 10 bases of the junction left unmatched. CDR1 is SGHDT and CDR2 is YYEEEE in the germline V gene. CDR3 bases: TGTGCCAGCAGCACCCTCGGGGGGGGTGGTGAGCAGTACTTC. Its translation: CASSTLGGGGEQYF.

The CDR3 nucleotides are TGTGCCAGCAGCCGAGGGGGCTGGGCTAGCGGGAGTGCCGAGCAGTACTTC. It yields the protein CASSRGGWASGSAEQYF. This chain uses TRBV13 with TRBJ2-7, with TRBD2 matching over 10 bases. After removal of 5 bases from V and 6 bases from J, the junction contained 16 bases not matched to a gene. The length of the CDR3 is 17 residues. CDR1 and CDR2 from the germline V gene are PRHDT and FYEKMQ (reference sequence).

This chain uses TRBV30 with TRBJ2-2; TRBD2 matches 13 bases. Germline V gives CDR1 GTSNPN, CDR2 SVGIG (reference sequence). The CDR3 has 15 amino acids. V shed 3 bases and J 4 bases; nucleotides not matched to a gene: 2. Written as DNA, the CDR3 is TGTGCCTGGAGGGGACTAGCGGGGATCACCGGGGAGCTGTTTTTT. Translation: CAWRGLAGITGELFF.

J is TRBJ1-1 and V is TRBV6-1; 10 bases are a match to TRBD1. The germline V gene has CDR1 MNHNS and CDR2 SASEGT. CDR3 length: 17 amino acids. J gave up 3 bases and V 2 bases, and 9 bases lay outside the gene matches. CDR3 DNA: TGTGCCAGCAGTGAATATGGGACAGGGGCGGGGTACACTGAAGCTTTCTTT. This sequence encodes CASSEYGTGAGYTEAFF.

V usage is TRBV6-5 and J usage is TRBJ1-2, with TRBD1 as a possible D gene (6 bases). There are 14 residues in the CDR3. CDR1 MNHEY and CDR2 SVGAGI come from the germline V gene. Trimming removed 5 bases at V and 6 bases at J, with 16 bases between. The DNA for the CDR3 is TGTGCCAGCAGTAACAGGGACTTCCGAAATGGCTACACCTTC. Its translation: CASSNRDFRNGYTF.